The rows below give T cell receptor beta chains drawn from one sample of a study of T cell changes during pregnancy in multiple sclerosis. Method: immunoSEQ multiplex PCR; TCRdb's copy keeps in-frame clones and lacks some. This table holds tens of thousands of clones, 85% to 95% found once. The material sequenced was CD4+ T cells from peripheral blood mononuclear cells, taken in the second trimester of pregnancy. The receptors derive from a female donor with multiple sclerosis, enrolled in a pregnancy study. Both conserved end residues are part of each CDR3. D genes are given only for firm matches. Only some rows state a clone size, as once, few, many or a class for expanded clones.

D: NA
J: TRBJ2-6
size: NA
V: TRBV6-1
CDR3: CASSDRASGANVLTF
DNA: TGTGCCAGCAGTGACAGGGCCTCTGGGGCCAACGTCCTGACTTTC

D: NA
J: TRBJ1-5
size: NA
V: TRBV7-9
CDR3: CASSRMAGVGNQPQHF
DNA: TGTGCCAGCAGCCGTATGGCGGGGGTCGGCAATCAGCCCCAGCATTTT

D: NA
J: TRBJ2-1
size: NA
V: TRBV27
CDR3: CASSLGQGNEQFF
DNA: TGTGCCAGCAGTTTAGGGCAGGGCAATGAGCAGTTCTTC

D: NA
J: TRBJ1-6
size: few
V: TRBV9
CDR3: CASSVGLSPGALHF
DNA: TGTGCCAGCAGCGTAGGACTGAGCCCCGGGGCCCTCCACTTT

D: TRBD1
J: TRBJ2-2
size: medium-sized
V: TRBV6-1
CDR3: CASSERPDRATGELFF
DNA: TGTGCCAGCAGTGAGAGACCAGACAGGGCCACCGGGGAGCTGTTTTTT

D: TRBD2
J: TRBJ2-7
size: NA
V: TRBV19
CDR3: CASSILGTSGSGEQYF
DNA: TGTGCCAGTAGTATTTTGGGGACTAGCGGGAGTGGCGAGCAGTACTTC

D: NA
J: TRBJ2-1
size: NA
V: TRBV4-1
CDR3: CASSQGSSELYNEQFF
DNA: TGCGCCAGCAGCCAGGGATCTAGCGAATTATACAATGAGCAGTTCTTC

D: TRBD2
J: TRBJ2-2
size: once
V: TRBV15
CDR3: CATSRGLAGGYTGELFF
DNA: TGTGCCACCAGCAGAGGACTAGCGGGGGGGTACACCGGGGAGCTGTTTTTT

D: TRBD2
J: TRBJ2-7
size: NA
V: TRBV5-5
CDR3: CASSSGLAAEQYF
DNA: TGTGCCAGCAGCTCGGGACTAGCGGCCGAGCAGTACTTC

D: NA
J: TRBJ1-1
size: NA
V: TRBV7-3
CDR3: CASSLQQNTEAFF
DNA: TGTGCCAGCAGCCTACAGCAAAACACTGAAGCTTTCTTT

D: NA
J: TRBJ2-1
size: NA
V: TRBV7-2
CDR3: CASSSTHSYDEQFF
DNA: TGTGCCAGCAGCTCCACCCACTCGTACGATGAGCAGTTCTTC

D: TRBD1
J: TRBJ1-3
size: NA
V: TRBV19
CDR3: CASIAPLGQGISGNTIYF
DNA: TGTGCCAGTATCGCCCCCTTGGGACAGGGGATCTCTGGAAACACCATATATTTT

D: NA
J: TRBJ2-6
size: NA
V: TRBV5-6
CDR3: CASSLRLASGANVLTF
DNA: TGTGCCAGCAGCTTGAGGTTAGCTTCTGGGGCCAACGTCCTGACTTTC

D: NA
J: TRBJ1-5
size: NA
V: TRBV30
CDR3: CAWSVRQGNQPQHF
DNA: TGTGCCTGGAGTGTTAGACAGGGCAATCAGCCCCAGCATTTT

D: TRBD1
J: TRBJ2-2
size: NA
V: TRBV7-2
CDR3: CASSAIQGTGELFF
DNA: TGTGCCAGCAGCGCTATACAGGGGACCGGGGAGCTGTTTTTT

D: NA
J: TRBJ2-7
size: NA
V: TRBV7-6
CDR3: CASSPWTVSYEQYF
DNA: TGTGCCAGCAGCCCTTGGACAGTCTCCTACGAGCAGTACTTC

D: NA
J: TRBJ1-5
size: once
V: TRBV2
CDR3: CASRKAGAQPQHF
DNA: TGTGCCAGCAGGAAGGCAGGGGCTCAGCCCCAGCATTTT

D: TRBD1
J: TRBJ1-6
size: NA
V: TRBV6-6
CDR3: CASSYGQAQSPLHF
DNA: TGTGCCAGCAGTTACGGACAGGCCCAATCACCCCTCCACTTT

D: TRBD1
J: TRBJ2-6
size: NA
V: TRBV27
CDR3: CASSDRAGANVLTF
DNA: TGTGCCAGCAGTGACAGGGCTGGGGCCAACGTCCTGACTTTC

D: TRBD2
J: TRBJ2-1
size: NA
V: TRBV9
CDR3: CASSVDGAGVGWEQFF
DNA: TGTGCCAGCAGCGTAGACGGGGCGGGAGTGGGTTGGGAGCAGTTCTTC